These 20 T cell receptor beta chains were sequenced from one sample in a study of shared clonotypes between healthy human individuals. Sequencing used immunoSEQ multiplex PCR; TCRdb keeps in-frame clones, though not all of them. The sample shows about 2.4 million clones, 93% of them seen only once. Sample: naive CD4+ T cells from PBMCs. Subset: CD45RA+ positively selected. Receptors originate from a man between 18 and 35 years old in good health. Some clones in this sample may be carry-over from other donors' samples.

CDR3 in DNA: TGTGCCAGCGGTACAGGGGGGGTTGGCACCGGGGAGCTGTTTTTT. As protein: CASGTGGVGTGELFF. This chain uses TRBV28 with TRBJ2-2, with a possible D match to TRBD1 (8 bases). The CDR3 spans 15 residues. Germline values: CDR1 MDHEN, CDR2 SYDVKM. Trimming removed 8 bases at V and 4 bases at J, with 17 bases between.

Only a few counts were recorded for this clone. The V gene is TRBV6-1, the J gene TRBJ1-3; D not certain. Germline values: CDR1 MNHNS, CDR2 SASEGT. The CDR3 runs 15 residues. Trimming stripped 8 bases from V and 0 bases from J, with 14 bases between. The CDR3 DNA sequence: TGTGCCAGCCGATTACCGCTTAGCTCTGGAAACACCATATATTTT. Its protein product is CASRLPLSSGNTIYF.

For this clone: In the same sample, other DNA sequences code for this CDR3. This chain links TRBV7-3 with TRBJ2-5, with 8 bases lining up with TRBD1. The CDR3 sequence is 13 residues long. J gave up 4 bases and V 5 bases, and 3 bases lay outside the gene matches. CDR1 is SGHTA, CDR2 FQGTGA, per germline. The CDR3 here is CASSLGQGETQYF. The DNA of the CDR3 is TGTGCCAGCAGCCTTGGACAGGGAGAGACCCAGTACTTC.

With regard to this clone: Distinct nucleotide sequences in the sample also encode this CDR3. J is TRBJ2-7 and V is TRBV7-2; the D gene is possibly TRBD2 (5 bases). Germline CDR1 and CDR2: SGHTA and FQGNSA. The CDR3 sequence is 14 residues long. V was cut by 3 bases and J by 2 bases, with 11 bases left in between. In DNA form, the CDR3 reads TGTGCCAGCAGCTTTCGGGAAGGCCCCTACGAGCAGTACTTC. Its translation is CASSFREGPYEQYF.

The V and J genes are TRBV2 and TRBJ2-7, with 9 bases that match TRBD2. Germline values: CDR1 SNHLY, CDR2 FYNNEI. The CDR3 consists of 18 residues. V was clipped by 2 bases and J by 5 bases; unmatched bases: 16. This CDR3 is CASSEPLAGPIKAHEQYF. In DNA form, the CDR3 reads TGTGCCAGCAGTGAACCCCTAGCGGGACCTATAAAAGCACACGAGCAGTACTTC.

The rearrangement joins TRBV2 to TRBJ2-3; 10 positions match TRBD2. Trimming cost V 6 bases and J 8 bases; bases outside gene matches: 14. CDR1 SNHLY and CDR2 FYNNEI come from the germline V gene. The CDR3 sequence is 16 residues long. CDR3 amino acids: CASSKDSLAGAPTQYF. The CDR3 DNA is TGTGCCAGCAGCAAAGACTCGCTAGCGGGGGCTCCTACGCAGTATTTT.

The chain combines TRBV6-1 with TRBJ1-3; D is unclear. The ends were cut back, 10 bases at V and 0 bases at J, with 13 bases in the middle. This CDR3 is 14 amino acids long. From germline, CDR1 is MNHNS and CDR2 SASEGT. CDR3 nucleotides: TGTGCCACCTTTAGGGCCTACTCTGGAAACACCATATATTTT. It is translated as CATFRAYSGNTIYF.

The chain recombines TRBV6-6 with TRBJ1-5; D possibly corresponds to TRBD1 (6 bases). Germline loops: CDR1 MNHNY, CDR2 SVGAGI (reference sequence). The CDR3 is 14 amino acids. V lost 7 bases and J lost 6, with 16 bases in between. CDR3 region: CASTNRQATQPQHF. For the CDR3, the DNA is TGTGCCAGCACCAACCGACAGGCTACTCAGCCCCAGCATTTT.

J is TRBJ2-1 and V is TRBV28, with 9 positions matching TRBD1. There are 14 residues in the CDR3. The trim removed 2 bases at V and 10 bases at J, leaving 6 bases unmatched. CDR1 and CDR2 (germline): MDHEN, SYDVKM. In DNA, the CDR3 is TGTGCCAGCAGTTTACCCGGACAGGGGCAAGAGCAGTTCTTC. It yields the protein CASSLPGQGQEQFF.

The chain links TRBV5-6 to TRBJ2-5, with D possibly being TRBD2 (5 bases). This CDR3 contains 11 residues. Germline V lookup: CDR1 SGHDT, CDR2 YYEEEE. Trimming removed 4 bases at V and 7 bases at J, with 8 bases between. For the CDR3, the DNA is TGTGCCAGCAGCGCCCGGGGGACCCAGTACTTC. It encodes CASSARGTQYF.

The J gene is TRBJ2-3, the V gene TRBV28; TRBD2 agrees at 7 bases. Germline CDR1 is MDHEN and CDR2 is SYDVKM. This CDR3 is built from 20 residues. Trimming removed 0 bases from V and 5 bases from J; junction bases left unmatched: 20. DNA of the CDR3: TGTGCCAGCAGTTTATGGCGAGGGCTAGCGGACCTTCATGCTAAAGATACGCAGTATTTT. Amino acid sequence: CASSLWRGLADLHAKDTQYF.

The CDR3 nucleotides are TGTGCCAGCAGTGAAAGGGTAGCGGGAGTGTACGAGCAGTACTTC. Translating gives CASSERVAGVYEQYF. The rearrangement uses TRBV6-1 and TRBJ2-7; 9 nucleotides match TRBD2. V dropped 2 bases and J dropped 4; count of bases not matched to a gene: 6. The CDR3 contains 15 residues. Germline V gives CDR1 MNHNS, CDR2 SASEGT.

V is TRBV11-2 and J is TRBJ2-3, with TRBD2 matching over 8 bases. Per the germline V gene, CDR1 is SGHAT and CDR2 is FQNNGV. V gave up 3 bases and J gave up 1 base; unmatched junction bases: 12. This CDR3 has 18 residues. In DNA, the CDR3 is TGTGCCAGCAGCTTGGGACTAGATTTTAGCTCGGGCACAGATACGCAGTATTTT. Amino acids: CASSLGLDFSSGTDTQYF.

The chain carries TRBV5-1 and TRBJ2-5, with TRBD2 matching over 7 bases. V lost 0 bases to trimming and J lost 3 bases; unmatched junction nucleotides: 8. Germline V gene sequence: CDR1 SGHRS, CDR2 YFSETQ. This CDR3 is built from 16 residues. CDR3 region: CASSLGYAGVEETQYF. CDR3 coding DNA: TGCGCCAGCAGCTTGGGATATGCGGGGGTCGAAGAGACCCAGTACTTC.

The chain couples TRBV7-2 to TRBJ2-5, with 7 positions matching TRBD1. CDR1 is SGHTA and CDR2 is FQGNSA in the germline V gene. CDR3 length: 14 amino acids. The V segment lost 4 bases and the J segment 3 bases; nucleotides outside the gene matches: 5. CDR3 nucleotide sequence: TGTGCCAGCAGCTCCATTACAGGGGAAGAGACCCAGTACTTC. It translates to CASSSITGEETQYF.

J is TRBJ1-1 and V is TRBV28, with a tentative D call TRBD1 (5 bases). CDR1 and CDR2 from the germline V gene are MDHEN and SYDVKM. Trimming shortened V by 2 bases and J by 0 bases, and 10 bases separated the two germline ends. This CDR3 has 15 amino acids. CDR3 DNA sequence: TGTGCCAGCAGTTTACCAAACAGGCTGAACACTGAAGCTTTCTTT. It is translated as CASSLPNRLNTEAFF.

The chain has TRBV4-1 and TRBJ2-4; tentative D call: TRBD1 (6 bases). The CDR3 totals 17 residues. The V and J ends lost 4 bases and 0 bases respectively, with 16 bases between them. Germline CDR1 reads MGHRA; CDR2 reads YSYEKL. CDR3 residues: CASSPMHRDGAKNIQYF. CDR3 nucleotides: TGCGCCAGCAGCCCCATGCACAGGGACGGAGCCAAAAACATTCAGTACTTC.

The V gene is TRBV9, the J gene TRBJ2-6; D is unresolved. CDR3 length equals 15 residues. Trimming took 2 bases from V and 2 from J, leaving 8 bases between them. CDR1 and CDR2 (germline): SGDLS, YYNGEE. The CDR3: CASSVLTPGANVLTF. The CDR3 nucleotides are TGTGCCAGCAGCGTTTTGACACCTGGGGCCAACGTCCTGACTTTC.

The chain joins TRBV30 to TRBJ2-5; 10 bases align to TRBD2. V dropped 5 bases and J dropped 10; count of bases not matched to a gene: 10. Per germline, CDR1 GTSNPN and CDR2 SVGIG (reference sequence). This CDR3 is built from 13 residues. In DNA form, the CDR3 reads TGTGCCTGGGGACTAGCGGCCCCTGGGGACCAGTACTTC. It encodes CAWGLAAPGDQYF.

The rearrangement links TRBV5-4 to TRBJ1-2; 11 bases agree with TRBD1. Unmatched junction bases numbered 6, after V lost 10 bases and J lost 4 bases. CDR1 and CDR2 (germline): SGHNT, YYREEE (reference sequence). The CDR3 is 13 residues long. This CDR3 reads CASGTGGGYGYTF. CDR3 DNA: TGTGCCTCCGGGACAGGGGGGGGCTATGGCTACACCTTC. The whole variable domain, filled in from reference TRBV5-4 and TRBJ1-2, reads ETGVTQSPTHLIKTRGQQVTLRCSSQSGHNTVSWYQQALGQGPQFIFQYYREEENGRGNFPPRFSGLQFPNYSSELNVNALELDDSALYLCASGTGGGYGYTFGSGTRLTVV.